Shown below are 12 T cell receptor beta chains from a single sample sequenced in a study of shared clonotypes between healthy human individuals. Using immunoSEQ multiplex PCR, the repertoire was profiled, and TCRdb retains in-frame clones only, with some absent. The data hold more than 900,000 clones, with 78% observed a single time. What was sequenced was memory CD4+ T cells from PBMCs. Subset in this sample: CD45RA-negative fraction. These receptors were collected from a man younger than 35 in good health. Some clones in this sample may be carry-over from other donors' samples.

Notes on this clone: A much larger clonotype is one base distant, so this may be a read error. J is TRBJ1-5 and V is TRBV28; D remains unclear. Germline assignment: CDR1 MDHEN and CDR2 SYDVKM. V gave up 8 bases and J gave up 5 bases, with 7 bases separating them. The CDR3 is 11 amino acids. CDR3 residues: CASGGYQPQHF. The CDR3, as DNA: TGTGCCAGCGGTGGGTATCAGCCCCAGCATTTT.

This clone was found a few times. V is TRBV5-4 and J is TRBJ1-5; no clear D gene. The V and J ends lost 0 bases and 3 bases respectively, with 16 bases between them. In germline, CDR1 is SGHNT, CDR2 YYREEE (reference sequence). The length of the CDR3 is 17 residues. The CDR3 region is CASSLGGPGSNNQPQHF. The CDR3 coding sequence is TGTGCCAGCAGCTTGGGTGGGCCGGGATCCAACAATCAGCCCCAGCATTTT.

The rearrangement uses TRBV2 and TRBJ2-6, with 8 nucleotides matching TRBD2. Germline values: CDR1 SNHLY, CDR2 FYNNEI. The CDR3 is made up of 15 amino acids. After removal of 8 bases from V and 0 bases from J, the junction contained 3 bases not matched to a gene. CDR3 coding DNA: TGTGCCAGCTCGGGGGGGAGCTCTGGGGCCAACGTCCTGACTTTC. It specifies CASSGGSSGANVLTF.

The chain recombines TRBV5-4 with TRBJ2-2; D is possibly TRBD2 (6 bases). The CDR3 sequence is 15 residues long. Germline CDR1 reads SGHNT; CDR2 reads YYREEE (reference sequence). The V end was cut by 4 bases, the J end by 6 bases, with 16 bases between. CDR3 in DNA: TGTGCCAGCAGCGGATGGGGTAGCGGCGCCGGGGAGCTGTTTTTT. Its protein is CASSGWGSGAGELFF.

V usage is TRBV14 and J usage is TRBJ1-5; D remains unclear. V shed 3 bases and J shed 9 bases, with 9 bases lying between them. The V gene's germline CDR1 is SGHDN and CDR2 FVKESK. The CDR3 runs 12 residues. CDR3 in amino acids: CASSQGSGPQHF. In DNA, the CDR3 is TGTGCCAGCAGCCAGGGATCGGGGCCCCAGCATTTT.

CDR3 coding DNA: TGTGCCAGCAGCTCCTATACGAGGGAGATGGAGACCCAGTACTTC. It specifies CASSSYTREMETQYF. This chain connects TRBV7-8 to TRBJ2-5, with D perhaps TRBD2 (5 bases). V dropped 4 bases and J dropped 5 bases, with 17 bases sitting between them. CDR3 length: 15 residues. CDR1 and CDR2 (germline): SGHVS, FQNEAQ.

V usage is TRBV27 and J usage is TRBJ2-3; D is unresolved. Germline CDR1 and CDR2: MNHEY and SMNVEV (reference sequence). Trimming removed 6 bases from V and 6 bases from J, with 7 bases in between. This CDR3 has 11 amino acids. DNA of the CDR3: TGTGCCAGCAGCAGTAGGGATACGCAGTATTTT. Translating it yields CASSSRDTQYF.

V is TRBV5-1 and J is TRBJ2-7; D may be TRBD1 (6 bases). V was pared by 0 bases and J by 6 bases, with 19 bases between. The length of the CDR3 is 16 residues. Germline V lookup: CDR1 SGHRS, CDR2 YFSETQ. In nucleotides, the CDR3 is TGCGCCAGCAGCTTGGTTCTTCGACAGGACTCTCTCGAGCAGTACTTC. As protein: CASSLVLRQDSLEQYF.

Here the CDR3 DNA reads TGTGCCAGCAGCTTAACGGGGCTAGCGGGGGACAATGAGCAGTTCTTC. It codes for CASSLTGLAGDNEQFF. The chain carries TRBV7-3 and TRBJ2-1; TRBD2 matches 10 bases. The ends lost 0 bases at V and 5 bases at J; junction bases unmatched: 4. Germline loops: CDR1 SGHTA, CDR2 FQGTGA. CDR3 length equals 16 residues.

The chain uses TRBV2 and TRBJ1-1; TRBD1 aligns across 9 bases. Germline assignment: CDR1 SNHLY and CDR2 FYNNEI. CDR3 length: 15 amino acids. V shed 8 bases, J shed 0 bases, and the junction held 7 bases outside the gene matches. CDR3 sequence (DNA): TGTGCCAGCGGGGGACAGGGCGGACTGAACACTGAAGCTTTCTTT. Translated: CASGGQGGLNTEAFF.

This chain links TRBV28 with TRBJ2-1; D is possibly TRBD1 or TRBD2 (6 bases each). CDR3 size: 14 residues. CDR1 MDHEN and CDR2 SYDVKM come from the germline V gene. V was shortened by 5 bases and J by 5 bases, with 13 bases between the two germline ends. CDR3 residues: CASSPPGGHNEQFF. The CDR3 nucleotides are TGTGCCAGCAGTCCTCCCGGGGGCCACAATGAGCAGTTCTTC.

This clone was picked up many times. Other DNA sequences in the sample encode the same CDR3. The V gene is TRBV5-1, the J gene TRBJ2-5; D gene unclear. Deletions cut 4 bases from V and 5 bases from J, with 9 bases between. Germline V gene data show CDR1 as SGHRS and CDR2 as YFSETQ. The CDR3 consists of 12 residues. The CDR3 loop is CASSLTAETQYF. The CDR3 region has the DNA TGCGCCAGCAGCCTAACAGCCGAGACCCAGTACTTC.